The present entry profiles one T cell receptor beta chain with its context. Unstimulated PBMCs were sorted into CD3+CD4+ and CD3+CD8+ populations. These data come from a study of T cell clones after liver transplantation. Study-wide context: In this trial, immunosuppression withdrawal was attempted within 2 years of liver transplant. Samples came pre-transplant, pre-randomization before withdrawal, and post-randomization after withdrawal ended.

The length of the CDR3 is 14 residues. V was clipped by 4 bases and J by 1 base, with 8 bases between them. Germline CDR1 and CDR2: SGHRS and YFSETQ. Here immunoSEQ multiplex PCR was the method, and the copy in TCRdb shows in-frame clones only, minus some. The data contain fewer than 85,000 clones, roughly 80% of them seen just once; the ten biggest clones take up approximately 0.77%. The specimen was CD4+ T cells from blood, collected 12 months after liver transplant. The chain recombines TRBV5-1 with TRBJ2-2; maybe TRBD1 (6 bases). This TCR derives from a human patient who received a liver transplant. Some of these T cells may belong to the graft donor. The CDR3: CASSGTRNTGELFF. The CDR3 bases are TGCGCCAGCAGCGGGACACGGAACACCGGGGAGCTGTTTTTT. Drawing the rest from reference TRBV5-1 and TRBJ2-2, the complete variable domain is KAGVTQTPRYLIKTRGQQVTLSCSPISGHRSVSWYQQTPGQGLQFLFEYFSETQRNKGNFPGRFSGRQFSNSRSEMNVSTLELGDSALYLCASSGTRNTGELFFGEGSRLTVL.